These 24 T cell receptor beta chains share one sample of origin, sequenced in a study of blood T cell repertoires in COVID-19. Libraries were prepared by immunoSEQ multiplex PCR; TCRdb keeps only in-frame clonotypes and omits some of them. In the table there are roughly 360,000 clones, 81% of which are singletons. Sample: peripheral blood. These receptors were collected from a human donor with acute or convalescent COVID-19. The donor label of this sample is uncertain.

The chain couples TRBV5-1 to TRBJ1-4; TRBD1 matches at 12 bases. Germline V gene sequence: CDR1 SGHRS, CDR2 YFSETQ. V shed 4 bases and J 7 bases; nucleotides not matched to a gene: 5. The CDR3 loop spans 15 amino acids. The chain's CDR3 is CASSPGTGGTEKLFF. In DNA, the CDR3 is TGCGCCAGCAGCCCCGGGACAGGGGGCACTGAAAAACTGTTTTTT.

The chain uses TRBV28 and TRBJ1-2; 8 bases agree with TRBD1. V lost 5 bases to trimming and J lost 2 bases; unmatched junction nucleotides: 4. Germline V gene sequence: CDR1 MDHEN, CDR2 SYDVKM. The CDR3 is 14 amino acids. CDR3 region: CASSRTGSNYGYTF. Written as DNA, the CDR3 is TGTGCCAGCAGTAGGACAGGGAGCAACTATGGCTACACCTTC.

This chain connects TRBV4-2 to TRBJ1-5, with unresolved D. The CDR3 has 16 amino acids. The V gene's germline CDR1 is LGHNA and CDR2 YNFKEQ. V was pared by 0 bases and J by 4 bases, with 13 bases between. For the CDR3, the DNA is TGTGCCAGCAGCCAAGAACCGGGCTCGGGGAATCAGCCCCAGCATTTT. This encodes CASSQEPGSGNQPQHF.

The rearrangement links TRBV28 to TRBJ1-6; possibly TRBD1 for D (5 bases). The germline gives CDR1 MDHEN, CDR2 SYDVKM. Trimming took 6 bases from V and 9 from J, leaving 6 bases between them. This CDR3 is built from 11 residues. CDR3 nucleotides: TGTGCCAGCAGGGGGCTTTCACCCCTCCACTTT. Protein sequence: CASRGLSPLHF.

The chain is built from TRBV2 and TRBJ2-7, with 11 bases fitting TRBD2. The CDR3 totals 14 residues. The V and J ends lost 4 bases and 2 bases, in that order; junction bases with no gene match: 1. Germline lookup yields CDR1 SNHLY and CDR2 FYNNEI. The CDR3 DNA is TGTGCCAGCAGTGTTAGCGGGGGGGCCTACGAGCAGTACTTC. Translation: CASSVSGGAYEQYF. Filled out from reference TRBV2 and TRBJ2-7, the complete variable domain reads EPEVTQTPSHQVTQMGQEVILRCVPISNHLYFYWYRQILGQKVEFLVSFYNNEISEKSEIFDDQFSVERPDGSNFTLKIRSTKLEDSAMYFCASSVSGGAYEQYFGPGTRLTVT.

The rearrangement uses TRBV2 and TRBJ1-1; TRBD1 matches 8 bases. This CDR3 region has 15 residues. Germline CDR1 reads SNHLY; CDR2 reads FYNNEI. Trimming cost V 6 bases and J 0 bases; bases outside gene matches: 6. CDR3 protein: CASSGQGAMNTEAFF. CDR3 in DNA: TGTGCCAGCAGCGGGCAGGGGGCGATGAACACTGAAGCTTTCTTT.

V and J are TRBV18 and TRBJ1-1, with 8 bases lining up with TRBD1. V lost 3 bases, J lost 1 base, and 10 bases stayed unmatched. Germline-derived CDR1 and CDR2 are KGHSH and LQKENI. This CDR3 comprises 17 residues. The CDR3 nucleotides are TGTGCCAGCTCACCGCTAATCTCGGGACAGGCGAACACTGAAGCTTTCTTT. Its translation: CASSPLISGQANTEAFF.

The chain joins TRBV6-1 to TRBJ1-5, with D unresolved. CDR1 is MNHNS, CDR2 SASEGT, per germline. This CDR3 has 12 residues. V was shortened by 3 bases and J by 5 bases, with 5 bases between the two germline ends. CDR3 amino acids: CASSDQDQPQHF. The CDR3 coding sequence is TGTGCCAGCAGTGATCAGGATCAGCCCCAGCATTTT.

V is TRBV9 and J is TRBJ1-6; maybe TRBD1 (5 bases). The CDR3 runs 15 residues. CDR1 and CDR2 (germline): SGDLS, YYNGEE. V was cut by 0 bases and J by 6 bases, with 10 bases left in between. CDR3 residues: CASSVGQPFNSPLHF. CDR3 coding DNA: TGTGCCAGCAGCGTAGGACAGCCTTTTAATTCACCCCTCCACTTT.

J is TRBJ1-2 and V is TRBV18; possibly TRBD1 for D (6 bases). Germline lookup yields CDR1 KGHSH and CDR2 LQKENI. CDR3 size: 16 residues. Trimming removed 3 bases from V and 6 bases from J, with 20 bases in between. As DNA, the CDR3 is TGTGCCAGCTCACCCCCGACCGATACAGGGTTTGATGGCTACACCTTC. Translating gives CASSPPTDTGFDGYTF.

This chain joins TRBV7-9 and TRBJ2-7; D may be TRBD1 (5 bases). Trimming cost V 5 bases and J 2 bases, with 10 bases left between them. The germline gives CDR1 SEHNR, CDR2 FQNEAQ (reference sequence). CDR3 length equals 13 residues. The CDR3 DNA is TGTGCCAGCAGCGCGACAGTAACCTACGAGCAGTACTTC. Residues: CASSATVTYEQYF.

The sample holds a few counts of this clone. The chain combines TRBV4-1 with TRBJ2-2, with 9 bases fitting TRBD2. The germline gives CDR1 MGHRA, CDR2 YSYEKL. The CDR3 consists of 17 residues. With V trimmed by 1 base and J by 7 bases, 10 bases remained unmatched. The CDR3 DNA reads as TGCGCCAGCAGCCAAGCTCGAGGCGGGAGGGCCCACGGGGAGCTGTTTTTT. It translates to CASSQARGGRAHGELFF.

The chain employs TRBV6-6 and TRBJ1-1; D remains unclear. The CDR3 totals 14 residues. Deletions cut 0 bases from V and 2 bases from J, with 7 bases between. The V gene's germline CDR1 is MNHNY and CDR2 SVGAGI (reference sequence). CDR3 protein: CASSYSAPNTEAFF. The CDR3 DNA sequence: TGTGCCAGCAGTTACTCGGCCCCCAACACTGAAGCTTTCTTT.

The rearrangement uses TRBV5-1 and TRBJ2-2; D not certain. V shed 5 bases and J shed 0 bases, with 8 bases lying between them. The CDR3 consists of 14 residues. Germline values: CDR1 SGHRS, CDR2 YFSETQ. CDR3 amino acids: CASRTLSNTGELFF. Written as DNA, the CDR3 is TGCGCCAGCAGGACTCTTTCGAACACCGGGGAGCTGTTTTTT.

This clone was detected only once. This chain uses TRBV28 with TRBJ1-4; the D gene is possibly TRBD1 (6 bases). V was trimmed by 7 bases and J by 6 bases, leaving 18 bases between them. CDR3 size: 15 residues. Germline CDR1 MDHEN, CDR2 SYDVKM. CDR3 region: CASTWGGARDEKLFF. The CDR3 DNA follows: TGTGCCAGCACCTGGGGGGGGGCACGGGATGAAAAACTGTTTTTT.

The genes are TRBV7-7 and TRBJ2-2; maybe TRBD2 (5 bases). Per the germline V gene, CDR1 is SSHAT and CDR2 is FNYEAQ (reference sequence). V lost 5 bases to trimming and J lost 4 bases, with 17 bases between them. The CDR3 is 16 amino acids. CDR3 amino acids: CASSTGPQGSTGELFF. CDR3 nucleotides: TGTGCCAGCAGCACCGGACCCCAAGGGAGCACCGGGGAGCTGTTTTTT.

V usage is TRBV5-1 and J usage is TRBJ1-1; perhaps TRBD1 as D (5 bases). Germline CDR1 SGHRS, CDR2 YFSETQ. CDR3 size: 15 residues. The ends were cut back, 0 bases at V and 1 base at J, with 10 bases in the middle. CDR3 amino acids: CASSLVGQPNTEAFF. Here the CDR3 DNA reads TGCGCCAGCAGCTTGGTCGGACAACCGAACACTGAAGCTTTCTTT.

The chain couples TRBV10-3 to TRBJ1-5; 7 bases are a match to TRBD1. The CDR3 covers 15 residues. Per the germline V gene, CDR1 is ENHRY and CDR2 is SYGVKD. The V and J ends lost 3 bases and 3 bases, in that order; junction bases with no gene match: 5. CDR3 sequence reads: CAISDEDRNNQPQHF. The DNA for the CDR3 is TGTGCCATCAGTGACGAGGACAGGAACAATCAGCCCCAGCATTTT.

V is TRBV19 and J is TRBJ2-3; D gene ambiguous. CDR1 is LNHDA and CDR2 is SQIVND in the germline V gene (reference sequence). The CDR3 covers 13 residues. Trimming shortened V by 4 bases and J by 6 bases, and 11 bases separated the two germline ends. In nucleotides, the CDR3 is TGTGCCAGTAGTACCCTAGAGAAGGATACGCAGTATTTT. Translated: CASSTLEKDTQYF.

The chain is built from TRBV11-2 and TRBJ2-1; D not resolved. CDR3 length: 15 residues. Germline loops: CDR1 SGHAT, CDR2 FQNNGV. The germline V and J ends were trimmed by 3 bases and 6 bases, with 15 bases remaining between them. CDR3 region: CASSFINSRINEQFF. CDR3 bases: TGTGCCAGCAGCTTTATTAATAGCCGTATCAATGAGCAGTTCTTC.

This clone has just a few counts. The genes are TRBV7-2 and TRBJ1-1; 9 bases align to TRBD1. The trim removed 9 bases at V and 0 bases at J, leaving 2 bases unmatched. CDR3 length: 13 amino acids. From germline, CDR1 is SGHTA and CDR2 FQGNSA. The chain's CDR3 is CARNRGLNTEAFF. Written as DNA, the CDR3 is TGTGCCAGGAACAGGGGGCTGAACACTGAAGCTTTCTTT.

The CDR3 loop reads CSAVPGQNTEAFF. For the CDR3, the DNA is TGCAGCGCTGTACCGGGACAGAACACTGAAGCTTTCTTT. The rearrangement links TRBV29-1 to TRBJ1-1; weak D call: TRBD1 (6 bases). Trimming removed 7 bases from V and 1 base from J, with 13 bases in between. Germline V gene sequence: CDR1 SQVTM, CDR2 ANQGSEA. The CDR3 runs 13 residues.

The rearrangement joins TRBV5-1 to TRBJ1-2; 10 nucleotides align to TRBD1. The CDR3 contains 17 residues. Germline-derived CDR1 and CDR2 are SGHRS and YFSETQ. The ends lost 5 bases at V and 4 bases at J; junction bases unmatched: 14. The CDR3 protein is CASSEATGGARGYGYTF. CDR3 bases: TGCGCCAGCAGTGAGGCGACAGGGGGCGCGCGGGGCTATGGCTACACCTTC.

This rearrangement joins TRBV19 to TRBJ1-1; D is undetermined. The CDR3 has 15 residues. Germline assignment: CDR1 LNHDA and CDR2 SQIVND (reference sequence). Deletions cut 5 bases from V and 5 bases from J, with 18 bases between. CDR3 loop: CASSPSNLRVTEAFF. The DNA for the CDR3 is TGTGCCAGTAGTCCCTCTAATCTCCGGGTAACTGAAGCTTTCTTT.